This T cell receptor (beta chain) was sequenced in a study of blood T cell repertoires in COVID-19. Across the whole study: The samples span acute and convalescent COVID-19 from the United States, Italy and Spain.

As processed by the authors: Reference gene primer amplification yielded estimated nucleated cell counts. Only in-frame clones appear in the TCRdb table, and some are missing; sequencing was by immunoSEQ multiplex PCR. Clone size and V and J calls were adopted from that table, with D and trimming inferred from the DNA. The sample has about 370,000 clones; about 89% are singletons. Enrolment of Seattle patients took place during active infection, and they were followed longitudinally. V lost 0 bases to trimming and J lost 6 bases, with 19 bases between them. CDR1 LNHNV and CDR2 YYDKDF come from the germline V gene (reference sequence). CDR3 size: 17 residues.

The chain couples TRBV15 to TRBJ2-3; perhaps TRBD2 as D (6 bases). This TCR was sampled from a woman under 40 with COVID-19, enrolled during active disease. The sample was peripheral blood. CDR3 nucleotides: TGTGCCACCAGCAGAGATAACGGGGGACGGACCGGGGATACGCAGTATTTT. This encodes CATSRDNGGRTGDTQYF.